The source of this T cell receptor beta chain is a study of CD8+CD57+ T cells in acquired aplastic anemia. This clonotype occurred many times. Researchers used genomic DNA as the template to profile TCR beta VDJ and CDR3. MiXCR, applied by TCRdb to the reads, yields one record per CDR3 protein. Here the sample spans under 250,000 distinct CDR3 sequences, about 62% being singletons. For sequencing, patients were chosen who had shown expansion of CD8+CD57+ cells by flow cytometry. The V gene lost 4 bases and the J gene lost 2 bases, with 15 bases spanning the gap. Germline V gene data show CDR1 as SGHAT and CDR2 as FQNNGV. CDR3 length equals 15 residues.

Source material: sorted CD4+, CD8+, or CD8+CD57+ T cells (not recorded which) from PBMCs. The chain carries TRBV11-2 and TRBJ2-7; maybe TRBD1 (6 bases). This clonotype originated in a human donor with aplastic anemia. This CDR3 is CASSSTGWEAYEQYF. DNA for the CDR3: TGTGCCAGCAGCTCAACAGGGTGGGAAGCCTACGAGCAGTACTTC. Using reference TRBV11-2 and TRBJ2-7 for the parts outside the CDR3, the full variable domain is EAGVAQSPRYKIIEKRQSVAFWCNPISGHATLYWYQQILGQGPKLLIQFQNNGVVDDSQLPKDRFSAERLKGVDSTLKIQPAKLEDSAVYLCASSSTGWEAYEQYFGPGTRLTVT.